This paragraph covers one T cell receptor (beta chain) sequence. In its sample, this clone was seen a few times. The antigen this receptor binds is unknown. Base qualities are not provided; no much larger clone lies one nucleotide away. TCR CDR3 regions were amplified from genomic DNA by multiplex PCR using the deep immunoSEQ assay. For each cell subset, the extracted genomic DNA was distributed evenly across all wells of several immunoSEQ 96-well plates, and each plate served as one replicate. For unsorted PBMC, about 270 ng of genomic DNA, equivalent to 30,000 to 35,000 T cell genomes, went into each replicate PCR. Genomic DNA from unsorted PBMC was sequenced over ten immunoSEQ deep assay plates. The purified libraries were quantified using a Qubit 3.0 fluorometer, sized with a Bioanalyzer 2100, and then quantified again using the KAPA Library Quantification kit. A separate single-read 150-cycle Illumina NextSeq 550 flow cell was used to sequence each immunoSEQ 96-well plate. In the authors' own workflow: The immunoSEQ output contained only junctional sequences without quality scores, so filtering could not match that applied to full-length reads. To assign V/J genes and CDR3, sequences were annotated against IMGT germline references using PyIR, a Python wrapper for IgBLAST v1.9. Any read was removed if the V/J assignment was weak (E-value above 1e-6), the CDR3 was missing, or the read contained stop codons, out-of-frame junctions, or ambiguous translated residues. V3J clonotypes were defined as sequences sharing an identical inferred V gene, J gene, and CDR3 amino acid sequence. To compute the percentage overlap between repertoires, the number of shared unique clonotypes was divided by the size of the smaller repertoire. Repertoire richness was assessed with RTK rarefaction, the Chao1 estimator, and Recon v2.1 estimates of unobserved clonotypes. What TCRdb holds here is the immuneACCESS table cut down to in-frame rearrangements. Part of the clones is not present; checked against another copy, under half of the missing clones reflect an unresolved V gene, and the others are unexplained. The DNA gave D and trimming, while V, J and clone size come from that table. Present in this sample are hundreds of thousands of clones, around 76% of which were seen just once. The ten largest make up 9.5% to 15% of the sample.

The sample belongs to a study of shared clonotypes between healthy human individuals (dated by TCRdb to about 2020). About the full investigation: The cohort comprised a couple of women and three men aged 18 to 49 years. Blood TCR repertoires of roughly 5 healthy adults were deeply sequenced to estimate repertoire size and the extent of clonotype sharing between individuals. Libraries were prepared and TCR repertoires were sequenced by different laboratories using diverse techniques, in order to increase sequencing depth and limit assay-specific biases. Per donor, leukapheresis produced somewhere between about 0.85 and 9.5 billion PBMCs.

From the cysteine up to the phenylalanine, the CDR3 has a length of 12 residues. Only the CDR3 DNA stays, 36 bases, in frame from base 1. From a lookup of the germline V gene (reference sequence), CDR1 and CDR2 are GTSNPN and SVGIG. Healthy HIV-negative adults with no recently reported acute infections or vaccinations were included as donors. All donors were Caucasian adults living in Nashville, Tennessee, USA. For unsorted samples, roughly 91 million PBMCs were counted, and genomic DNA was extracted using the QIAamp DNA Blood Mini kit. Blood was obtained by leukapheresis, after which PBMCs were separated by Ficoll-Histopaque density gradient centrifugation and cryopreserved in liquid nitrogen vapor phase. General conclusions and limits of the study: Because the study included only a small number of donors, the genetic and exposure-history diversity represented was limited. Pairwise subsampling indicated that sequencing depth was expected to affect the degree of clonotype sharing among donors. Sampling was limited to blood, and TCR repertoires in tissue likely differ from TCR repertoires in blood.

The sequencing sample was made of PBMCs. The rearrangement joined TRBV30 to TRBJ2-5, with TRBD1 identical over 8 junction bases. Near its end, the DNA agrees better with TRBJ2-7, so the J call may be wrong. This receptor was identified in a woman aged 40 to 50 in good health. Some clones in this sample may be carry-over from other donors' samples. At the DNA level, the sequence is TGTGCCTTTACAGGGGGGACCCACGAGCAGTACTTC. This encodes CAFTGGTHEQYF.